This TCR beta chain was retrieved from a study of blood T cell repertoires in COVID-19. Study-wide context: Sources were T cells, B-cell-depleted T cells, or PBMCs; the material itself was cDNA or gDNA.

As handled by the study authors: Reference gene primer amplification gave nucleated cell count estimates. The repertoire was sequenced with immunoSEQ multiplex PCR; TCRdb's copy has only in-frame clones and lacks some. V, J and clone size were drawn from that table, and D and trimming were deduced from the DNA. This sample has more than 90,000 clones, with more than 60% found just once. From germline, CDR1 is GTSNPN and CDR2 SVGIG (reference sequence). The germline V and J ends were trimmed by 0 bases and 8 bases, with 16 bases remaining between them. This CDR3 has 14 residues. This receptor was taken from a man aged 65 to 85 with acute or convalescent COVID-19. The chain carries TRBV30 and TRBJ1-2, with D possibly being TRBD1 (5 bases). Sequenced sample: peripheral blood. The chain's CDR3 is CAWSVQPGIFGYTF. CDR3 sequence (DNA): TGTGCCTGGAGTGTACAGCCAGGGATTTTCGGCTACACCTTC. The whole variable domain, filled in from reference TRBV30 and TRBJ1-2, reads SQTIHQWPATLVQPVGSPLSLECTVEGTSNPNLYWYRQAAGRGLQLLFYSVGIGQISSEVPQNLSASRPQDRQFILSSKKLLLSDSGFYLCAWSVQPGIFGYTFGSGTRLTVV.